These T cell receptor beta chains were read from a single sample in a study of cytomegalovirus exposure and HLA in healthy donors. Profiled with immunoSEQ multiplex PCR; TCRdb holds only in-frame clones, not every one. The sample consists of roughly 130,000 clones, 88% of them appearing once. Material for sequencing was PBMCs. All receptors derive from a woman aged 40-49 years in good health and CMV-seronegative. The CDR3 runs from the conserved cysteine through the conserved F or W. Fields, in order: V gene, J gene, CDR3 protein.

V: TRBV7-3; J: TRBJ2-3; CDR3: CASSLTRASVTKLRESTDTQYF
V: TRBV11-3; J: TRBJ1-4; CDR3: CASSSATGGNEKLFF
V: TRBV5-5; J: TRBJ2-3; CDR3: CASSRWGATTDTQYF
V: TRBV10-1; J: TRBJ2-7; CDR3: CATEGTSAYEQYF
V: TRBV7-2; J: TRBJ2-3; CDR3: CASSLGQGTTDTQYF
V: TRBV28; J: TRBJ2-1; CDR3: CASSPGLGGGGEFF
V: TRBV30; J: TRBJ1-1; CDR3: CAWKKDTLNTEAFF
V: TRBV28; J: TRBJ2-7; CDR3: CASSQPNPGRKNEQYF
V: TRBV6-5; J: TRBJ2-2; CDR3: CASSYTDSRGSGELFF
V: TRBV18; J: TRBJ1-1; CDR3: CASSTTGVGLGAEAFF
V: TRBV5-1; J: TRBJ2-3; CDR3: CASSRGGPEADTQYF
V: TRBV7-6; J: TRBJ2-7; CDR3: CASRNSPGVGEQYF
V: TRBV11-1; J: TRBJ2-3; CDR3: CASSRVGGSGTDTQYF
V: TRBV5-1; J: TRBJ2-2; CDR3: CASSLEGLAGNTGELFF
V: TRBV19; J: TRBJ1-5; CDR3: CASSITPSGPQHF
V: TRBV28; J: TRBJ1-4; CDR3: CASSPRVFDNEKLFF
V: TRBV2; J: TRBJ2-3; CDR3: CASSGDGGPDTQYF
V: TRBV27; J: TRBJ2-7; CDR3: CASSSLASYEQYF
V: TRBV5-4; J: TRBJ1-2; CDR3: CASSSVGGRDSRLYGYTF
V: TRBV10-3; J: TRBJ2-5; CDR3: CAISGGLRTSGSEETQYF
V: TRBV4-1; J: TRBJ1-5; CDR3: CASSQEQGAGNQPQHF
V: TRBV4-1; J: TRBJ2-1; CDR3: CASSPTGNEQFF
V: TRBV2; J: TRBJ1-3; CDR3: CASISGGNTIYF
V: TRBV30; J: TRBJ1-3; CDR3: CAWSSPPGDTIYF
V: TRBV30; J: TRBJ2-1; CDR3: CAWIIGLAYNEQFF
V: TRBV4-1; J: TRBJ2-7; CDR3: CASSQGAHEQYF
V: TRBV7-7; J: TRBJ2-6; CDR3: CASSLRAGANVLTF
V: TRBV13; J: TRBJ2-3; CDR3: CASSLRLAGGPGDTQYF
V: TRBV7-9; J: TRBJ2-3; CDR3: CASSFPAKGIDTQYF
V: TRBV11-3; J: TRBJ1-3; CDR3: CASSLGQGTSPGHTIYF
V: TRBV4-2; J: TRBJ2-2; CDR3: CASSQDQGSDGELFF
V: TRBV6-5; J: TRBJ1-2; CDR3: CASGQLAGGYTF
V: TRBV7-7; J: .; CDR3: CASSPTGGQYEQYF
V: TRBV7-9; J: TRBJ2-3; CDR3: CASSHSSTDTQYF
V: TRBV7-9; J: TRBJ2-1; CDR3: CASSLNSGVNEQFF
V: TRBV7-2; J: TRBJ2-7; CDR3: CASSLAHRVGDEQYF
V: TRBV11-2; J: TRBJ2-7; CDR3: CASSLTSGVTYEQYF
V: TRBV28; J: TRBJ1-1; CDR3: CASRDTGTEAFF
V: TRBV19; J: TRBJ2-1; CDR3: CASSIVGGSYSYNEQFF
V: TRBV28; J: TRBJ1-2; CDR3: CASSPGLRGYTF
V: TRBV6-1; J: TRBJ2-1; CDR3: CASRRGQASYNEQFF
V: TRBV5-6; J: TRBJ2-7; CDR3: CASSLEGGGRGEQYF
V: TRBV11-3; J: TRBJ2-7; CDR3: CASSNPSGESSYEQYF
V: TRBV10-3; J: TRBJ1-5; CDR3: CAISRGIGQPQHF
V: TRBV7-9; J: TRBJ2-3; CDR3: CSSSVLAGGITDTQYF
V: TRBV11-3; J: TRBJ1-2; CDR3: CASSFGGATYGYTF
V: TRBV6-5; J: TRBJ2-1; CDR3: CASSFSGRALYNEQFF
V: TRBV28; J: TRBJ1-2; CDR3: CASSLSGGIRYGYTF